The 27 T cell receptor beta chains below come from one sample, sequenced in a study of Tregs in tolerant kidney transplant recipients. TCRdb keeps only in-frame clones here, not all; method: immunoSEQ multiplex PCR. There are about 78,000 clones in the sample; around 93% occur only once, and 0.34% lies in the top ten. The sequenced sample was Tregs from blood, obtained before the transplant. These receptors were taken from a human donor who received a combined kidney and bone marrow transplant.

The chain links TRBV9 to TRBJ2-5; 7 nucleotides match TRBD2. The ends lost 2 bases at V and 5 bases at J; junction bases unmatched: 9. The V gene's germline CDR1 is SGDLS and CDR2 YYNGEE. CDR3 length: 15 amino acids. The CDR3 DNA is TGTGCCAGCAGCGTTCTGGGAGGGGTAAAGGAGACCCAGTACTTC. Translation gives CASSVLGGVKETQYF.

This chain joins TRBV6-1 and TRBJ1-5, with 9 bases fitting TRBD1. The CDR3 extends over 15 amino acids. Germline lookup yields CDR1 MNHNS and CDR2 SASEGT. V was pared by 5 bases and J by 7 bases, with 9 bases of the junction left unmatched. CDR3 sequence (DNA): TGTGCCAGCAGTCCTCCGGGACAGGGACGCCAGCCCCAGCATTTT. Translated, it gives CASSPPGQGRQPQHF.

V is TRBV19 and J is TRBJ1-5; TRBD1 matches at 7 bases. V was clipped by 1 base and J by 4 bases; unmatched bases: 13. The length of the CDR3 is 18 residues. CDR1 is LNHDA and CDR2 is SQIVND in the germline V gene (reference sequence). CDR3 sequence (DNA): TGTGCCAGTAGTATAGGACAGGGACTGAGGATGGGAAATCAGCCCCAGCATTTT. Translation gives CASSIGQGLRMGNQPQHF.

The CDR3 reads CASSVGTTSYEQYF. DNA of the CDR3: TGTGCCAGCAGCGTAGGAACAACCTCCTACGAGCAGTACTTC. The chain recombines TRBV9 with TRBJ2-7; D remains ambiguous. This CDR3 has 14 amino acids. V was clipped by 0 bases and J by 0 bases, with 7 bases between them. CDR1 SGDLS and CDR2 YYNGEE come from the germline V gene.

The rearrangement links TRBV5-1 to TRBJ2-1, with D uncertain. The CDR3 length is 12 residues. Germline CDR1 reads SGHRS; CDR2 reads YFSETQ. Trimming pared 7 bases from V and 8 bases from J, leaving 13 bases between. The CDR3 DNA follows: TGCGCCAGCTGGACCTCAGTGGATGAGCAGTTCTTC. Amino acids: CASWTSVDEQFF.

The CDR3 is CSAGDNYGYTF. CDR3 nucleotides: TGCAGCGCTGGGGACAACTATGGCTACACCTTC. This chain uses TRBV29-1 with TRBJ1-2; perhaps TRBD1 as D (5 bases). Between the trimmed V and J ends, which lost 7 bases and 2 bases, there was a span of 8 bases. Germline V gene sequence: CDR1 SQVTM, CDR2 ANQGSEA. The CDR3 runs to 11 residues.

This clone was found once. The V gene is TRBV7-2, the J gene TRBJ2-2; 7 bases match TRBD1. Germline V gene sequence: CDR1 SGHTA, CDR2 FQGNSA. This CDR3 is 16 amino acids long. With 2 bases clipped from V and 5 bases from J, the junction kept 8 bases outside the gene matches. CDR3 sequence: CASSLFRQGSTGELFF. CDR3 bases: TGTGCCAGCAGCTTATTCCGACAGGGAAGTACCGGGGAGCTGTTTTTT.

This clone has a single count. The V call is TRBV7-9, the J call TRBJ2-3; 11 nucleotides agree with TRBD1. CDR1 is SEHNR and CDR2 is FQNEAQ in the germline V gene (reference sequence). This CDR3 has 17 residues. The ends lost 5 bases at V and 4 bases at J; junction bases unmatched: 11. The CDR3 sequence is CASSLFSDRGHPDTQYF. The DNA of the CDR3 is TGTGCCAGCAGCCTATTTTCGGACAGGGGGCATCCAGATACGCAGTATTTT.

The rearrangement uses TRBV9 and TRBJ1-2; a possible D gene is TRBD1 (6 bases). This CDR3 is 12 amino acids long. V shed 7 bases and J shed 2 bases, with 9 bases lying between them. Germline V gene lookup returns CDR1 SGDLS and CDR2 YYNGEE. In DNA form, the CDR3 reads TGTGCCAGCTCGCAGGGGAACTATGGCTACACCTTC. Protein: CASSQGNYGYTF.

The rearrangement joins TRBV7-2 to TRBJ2-7, with 15 bases fitting TRBD2. Losses at the gene ends were 3 bases for V and 2 bases for J; bases not matched to a gene: 2. CDR1 and CDR2 from the germline V gene are SGHTA and FQGNSA. CDR3 size: 16 residues. CDR3 in amino acids: CASSFRTSGRAYEQYF. As DNA, the CDR3 is TGTGCCAGCAGCTTCCGGACTAGCGGGAGGGCCTACGAGCAGTACTTC.

The chain links TRBV19 to TRBJ1-1; D not resolved. CDR1 and CDR2 from the germline V gene are LNHDA and SQIVND (reference sequence). Trimming took 4 bases from V and 10 from J, leaving 25 bases between them. The CDR3 runs 16 residues. The CDR3 sequence: CASSTLNLVAPWGAFF. The CDR3 DNA reads as TGTGCCAGTAGTACTTTAAATTTAGTGGCGCCATGGGGAGCTTTCTTT.

The chain couples TRBV5-1 to TRBJ2-2, with a tentative D call TRBD1 (5 bases). CDR1 is SGHRS, CDR2 YFSETQ, per germline. V lost 6 bases, J lost 1 base, and 10 bases lay in between. The CDR3 is 14 amino acids. CDR3 region: CASKFQGNTGELFF. The CDR3 DNA reads TGCGCCAGCAAGTTTCAGGGGAACACCGGGGAGCTGTTTTTT.

With regard to this clone: The sample holds other DNA sequences that translate to the same CDR3. The CDR3 bases are TGTGCCAGCAGCCCTAAACCCGGGACAGGATACGGCGAGCAGTACTTC. This encodes CASSPKPGTGYGEQYF. V is TRBV7-8 and J is TRBJ2-7; TRBD1 aligns across 8 bases. This CDR3 region has 16 residues. V shed 5 bases and J 6 bases; nucleotides not matched to a gene: 15. In germline, CDR1 is SGHVS, CDR2 FQNEAQ.

The V and J genes are TRBV2 and TRBJ2-2; D may be TRBD1 or TRBD2 (5 bases each). Germline CDR1 reads SNHLY; CDR2 reads FYNNEI. The V gene lost 6 bases and the J gene lost 2 bases, with 10 bases spanning the gap. The CDR3 spans 14 residues. The CDR3 sequence: CASSPGANTGELFF. The DNA for the CDR3 is TGTGCCAGCAGCCCCGGGGCTAACACCGGGGAGCTGTTTTTT.

The table lists this clone with a count of one. V is TRBV6-5 and J is TRBJ1-1; no clear D. V was shortened by 6 bases and J by 7 bases, with 15 bases between the two germline ends. The length of the CDR3 is 13 residues. Per the germline V gene, CDR1 is MNHEY and CDR2 is SVGAGI. The CDR3 reads CASSYLGQLEAFF. The CDR3 nucleotides are TGTGCCAGCAGCTATCTTGGGCAGCTTGAAGCTTTCTTT.

The chain recombines TRBV19 with TRBJ1-1; D remains unclear. The CDR3 has 14 residues. Trimming left V 3 bases short and J 4 bases short, with 12 bases between. Germline V gene lookup returns CDR1 LNHDA and CDR2 SQIVND (reference sequence). The CDR3 protein is CASSIQILGTEAFF. The CDR3 DNA reads TGTGCCAGTAGTATTCAGATATTGGGCACTGAAGCTTTCTTT. Full variable domain (outside the CDR3, taken from reference TRBV19 and TRBJ1-1): DGGITQSPKYLFRKEGQNVTLSCEQNLNHDAMYWYRQDPGQGLRLIYYSQIVNDFQKGDIAEGYSVSREKKESFPLTVTSAQKNPTAFYLCASSIQILGTEAFFGQGTRLTVV.

The chain joins TRBV6-5 to TRBJ1-2, with 11 bases lining up with TRBD1. V trimming: 1 base; J trimming: 4 bases; junction bases outside the gene matches: 5. Germline lookup yields CDR1 MNHEY and CDR2 SVGAGI. This CDR3 has 16 residues. CDR3 sequence (DNA): TGTGCCAGCAGTTACTGGGGACAGGGGGAAGCCTATGGCTACACCTTC. Residues: CASSYWGQGEAYGYTF.

The chain links TRBV5-6 to TRBJ1-4, with 10 nucleotides matching TRBD1. Germline-derived CDR1 and CDR2 are SGHDT and YYEEEE. The CDR3 is 15 residues long. J gave up 4 bases and V 3 bases, and 3 bases lay outside the gene matches. This chain's CDR3 is CASSWRTGGNEKLFF. The CDR3, as DNA: TGTGCCAGCAGCTGGAGGACAGGGGGTAATGAAAAACTGTTTTTT.

Turning to this clone: This specimen includes other DNA sequences encoding the same CDR3. The chain employs TRBV28 and TRBJ2-6; weak D call: TRBD1 (6 bases). The length of the CDR3 is 18 residues. CDR1 MDHEN and CDR2 SYDVKM come from the germline V gene. The germline V and J ends were trimmed by 6 bases and 0 bases, with 18 bases remaining between them. The CDR3 nucleotides read TGTGCCAGCAGGGGGACCCGAGGGGGACACTCTGGGGCCAACGTCCTGACTTTC. Protein: CASRGTRGGHSGANVLTF.

V is TRBV6-5 and J is TRBJ1-1; a possible D gene is TRBD1 (5 bases). CDR1 is MNHEY and CDR2 is SVGAGI in the germline V gene. V gave up 2 bases and J gave up 0 bases, with 7 bases separating them. This CDR3 is built from 14 residues. The CDR3 DNA is TGTGCCAGCAGTTACAGAGGGGTGAACACTGAAGCTTTCTTT. This encodes CASSYRGVNTEAFF.

This rearrangement joins TRBV9 to TRBJ2-5, with 7 bases lining up with TRBD2. J was trimmed by 4 bases and V by 2 bases; bases with no gene match: 2. Germline CDR1 and CDR2: SGDLS and YYNGEE. This CDR3 has 13 amino acids. The CDR3 region has the DNA TGTGCCAGCAGCGTCAGGGAGGGAGAGACCCAGTACTTC. Its protein is CASSVREGETQYF.

The chain is built from TRBV9 and TRBJ2-3, with D possibly being TRBD1 or TRBD2 (6 bases each). The CDR3 extends over 16 amino acids. Germline CDR1 and CDR2: SGDLS and YYNGEE. Trimming left V 2 bases short and J 1 base short, with 14 bases between. CDR3 in DNA: TGTGCCAGCAGCGTGAGGGGGGATCGGGGCACAGATACGCAGTATTTT. Amino acids: CASSVRGDRGTDTQYF.

The chain links TRBV7-6 to TRBJ1-4; TRBD1 matches at 11 bases. Germline CDR1 SGHVS, CDR2 FNYEAQ. CDR3 length: 17 residues. V gave up 6 bases and J gave up 2 bases; unmatched junction bases: 8. The CDR3 loop reads CASRRTGGIRTNEKLFF. DNA for the CDR3: TGTGCCAGCAGAAGGACAGGGGGCATCAGGACTAATGAAAAACTGTTTTTT. The variable domain in full, completed from reference TRBV7-6 and TRBJ1-4, reads GAGVSQSPRYKVTKRGQDVALRCDPISGHVSLYWYRQALGQGPEFLTYFNYEAQQDKSGLPNDRFSAERPEGSISTLTIQRTEQRDSAMYRCASRRTGGIRTNEKLFFGSGTQLSVL.

V gene TRBV28 combines with J gene TRBJ2-1, with a possible D match to TRBD1 (5 bases). The CDR3 runs 15 residues. V was cut by 4 bases and J by 7 bases, with 17 bases left in between. From germline, CDR1 is MDHEN and CDR2 SYDVKM. The CDR3, as DNA: TGTGCCAGCAGTTCCGGACAAAAGCTAAGGAATGAGCAGTTCTTC. The encoded protein is CASSSGQKLRNEQFF.

The chain has TRBV7-9 and TRBJ2-2; unclear D gene. Trimming left V 3 bases short and J 3 bases short, with 8 bases between. The CDR3 runs 14 residues. Germline loops: CDR1 SEHNR, CDR2 FQNEAQ (reference sequence). CDR3 sequence reads: CASSFQRDTGELFF. The CDR3 DNA sequence: TGTGCCAGCAGCTTCCAACGGGACACCGGGGAGCTGTTTTTT.

The chain recombines TRBV11-1 with TRBJ1-4, with TRBD1 as a possible D gene (6 bases). V shed 6 bases and J shed 7 bases, with 18 bases lying between them. This CDR3 is 15 amino acids long. The germline CDR1 and CDR2 sequences are SGHAT and FQDESV (reference sequence). The CDR3 sequence: CASSQNADSSEKLFF. DNA for the CDR3: TGTGCCAGCAGTCAAAATGCGGACAGCTCTGAAAAACTGTTTTTT.

The genes are TRBV7-9 and TRBJ2-7; D uncertain. V lost 2 bases, J lost 6 bases, and 8 bases lay in between. The CDR3 totals 12 residues. Germline V lookup: CDR1 SEHNR, CDR2 FQNEAQ (reference sequence). The CDR3 is CASSLLEFEQYF. CDR3 nucleotides: TGTGCCAGCAGCTTATTGGAGTTCGAGCAGTACTTC.